These T cell receptor beta chains were read from a single sample in a study of shared clonotypes between healthy human individuals. Produced via immunoSEQ multiplex PCR; TCRdb's table is partial and in-frame only. In the table there are over a million clones, around 78% of which are singletons. The specimen was memory CD4+ T cells from PBMCs. Receptors originate from a man aged 18 to 29 in good health. Some clones in this sample may be carry-over from other donors' samples. Each CDR3 is given with its conserved first and last residue. Fields, in order: V gene, clone size, CDR3 length, J gene, D gene, CDR3 DNA, CDR3 protein. The D gene is left open where the match is weak. Where a row states a size, it is once, few, many or the class of an expanded clone; other rows omit it.

TRBV11-2	-	16	TRBJ2-1	TRBD2	TGTGCCAGCAGCCCCCGCCGCCCGGGAGGGTACAATGAGCAGTTCTTC	CASSPRRPGGYNEQFF
TRBV14	few	13	TRBJ1-1	-	TGTGCCAGCAGCCAAACGAGGAACACTGAAGCTTTCTTT	CASSQTRNTEAFF
TRBV5-1	-	15	TRBJ1-4	-	TGCGCCAGCAGCTTGGCCGGGCAGGGGACTGAAAAACTGTTTTTT	CASSLAGQGTEKLFF
TRBV2	-	8	TRBJ2-7	-	TGTGCCAGCAATGGACCGGCGTTC	CASNGPAF
TRBV28	-	15	TRBJ2-2	TRBD1	TGTGCCAGCATTGGACAGGGGGTAAGGTCCGGGGAGCTGTTTTTT	CASIGQGVRSGELFF
TRBV9	-	14	TRBJ2-7	-	TGTGCCAGCAGCGTAGTCCCCATGGGTGGCGAGCAGTACTTC	CASSVVPMGGEQYF
TRBV5-1	-	16	TRBJ2-2	TRBD2	TGCGCCAGCAGCTTGGCGACTAGCGGGAGGCGTCGGGAGCTGTTTTTT	CASSLATSGRRRELFF
TRBV19	-	15	TRBJ1-2	-	TGTGCCAGTAGTATAAGTTCGGGCCCCGTGGGGGGCTACACCTTC	CASSISSGPVGGYTF
TRBV6-6	once	16	TRBJ2-5	TRBD2	TGTGCCAGCAGCCTGGGACTAGCCTCGGGGCAAGAGACCCAGTACTTC	CASSLGLASGQETQYF
TRBV7-9	-	18	TRBJ2-6	TRBD2	TGTGCCAGCAGCGCCAGACTAGCGGGGCACTCTGGGGCCAACGTCCTGACTTTC	CASSARLAGHSGANVLTF
TRBV18	-	15	TRBJ1-4	-	TGTGCCAGCTCACCGGCCGGCGGGACTAATGAAAAACTGTTTTTT	CASSPAGGTNEKLFF
TRBV5-3	-	19	TRBJ2-3	TRBD2	TGTGCCAGAAGCCGGGCGGGGGTAGAGCGGGAGGGATTAGAAGATACGCAGTATTTT	CARSRAGVEREGLEDTQYF
TRBV4-2	-	12	TRBJ2-7	-	TGTGCCAGCAGCCCAGACCGCGACGAGCAGTACTTC	CASSPDRDEQYF
TRBV28	-	15	TRBJ2-1	TRBD2	TGTGCCAGCATGACCGGGACTAGCGGTTACAATGAGCAGTTCTTC	CASMTGTSGYNEQFF
TRBV5-1	-	15	TRBJ1-1	-	TGCGCCAGCAGCTTGCTTGGACGGACGAACACTGAAGCTTTCTTT	CASSLLGRTNTEAFF
TRBV19	-	15	TRBJ1-1	TRBD1	TGTGCCAGTAGTACCTCGACAGGGGGGAACACTGAAGCTTTCTTT	CASSTSTGGNTEAFF
TRBV28	-	17	TRBJ1-2	-	TGTGCCAGCAGCCGCCCCGGCGGGCAGTCTTCTAACTATGGCTACACCTTC	CASSRPGGQSSNYGYTF
TRBV27	-	19	TRBJ2-7	TRBD1	TGTGCCAGCAGTGCCCACAGGGGGCCGGCGGGAGAGATGGGTTACGAGCAGTACTTC	CASSAHRGPAGEMGYEQYF
TRBV9	-	17	TRBJ2-2	TRBD1	TGTGCCAGCAGCGTTTCAAGGACAGGGGGTTACACCGGGGAGCTGTTTTTT	CASSVSRTGGYTGELFF
TRBV4-3	few	14	TRBJ2-7	-	TGCGCCAGCAGCCAATCACAGGGTCGTTCTGAGCAGTACTTC	CASSQSQGRSEQYF
TRBV28	-	18	TRBJ1-2	TRBD1	TGTGCCAGCAGTTCCCCCGGGACAGGGGGCGATTTGGGACATGGCTACACCTTC	CASSSPGTGGDLGHGYTF
TRBV29-1	-	14	TRBJ1-4	-	TGCAGCGTTGGAGACAGTGCAACTAATGAAAAACTGTTTTTT	CSVGDSATNEKLFF
TRBV10-3	-	14	TRBJ1-3	-	TGTGCCATCAGCCTCAGGGGCTCTGGAAACACCATATATTTT	CAISLRGSGNTIYF
TRBV5-1	-	14	TRBJ1-4	-	TGCGCCAGCAGCTTGGAACAACGGGGTGAAAAACTGTTTTTT	CASSLEQRGEKLFF
TRBV27	few	13	TRBJ1-5	-	TGTGCCAGCAGAGGGACTGGCAATCAGCCCCAGCATTTT	CASRGTGNQPQHF
TRBV19	-	15	TRBJ2-1	TRBD2	TGTGCCAGTAGTGGACTAGCGGGTTTCTACAATGAGCAGTTCTTC	CASSGLAGFYNEQFF
TRBV28	-	13	TRBJ2-6	-	TGTGCTGTCTTTGCCTCTGGGGCCAACGTCCTGACTTTC	CAVFASGANVLTF
TRBV7-3	-	18	TRBJ1-1	-	TGTGCCAGCAGCTTATTCCCCCCCAATCCAGGGATGAACACTGAAGCTTTCTTT	CASSLFPPNPGMNTEAFF
TRBV4-2	many	17	TRBJ2-3	TRBD1	TGTGCCAGCAGCCCCCTCCAGGGGGAGATGGGAACAGATACGCAGTATTTT	CASSPLQGEMGTDTQYF
TRBV28	-	15	TRBJ1-5	TRBD1	TGTGCCAGCAGTCCGGGACAGGGGATAGTTCAGCCCCAGCATTTT	CASSPGQGIVQPQHF
TRBV7-8	-	12	TRBJ2-1	-	TGTGCCAGCAGCTTAGAGTGGGACGAGCAGTTCTTC	CASSLEWDEQFF
TRBV28	few	16	TRBJ2-5	-	TGTGCCAGCAGTTTATGGGGGGTATTGGGACAAGAGACCCAGTACTTC	CASSLWGVLGQETQYF
TRBV7-6	-	14	TRBJ2-3	TRBD2	TGTGCCAGCAGCCCAGGCGGGAGGAACGATACGCAGTATTTT	CASSPGGRNDTQYF
TRBV18	-	12	TRBJ2-5	-	TGTGCCAGCTCACCCGACGGAGAGACCCAGTACTTC	CASSPDGETQYF
TRBV7-2	-	14	TRBJ2-7	-	TGTGCCAGCAGGCGGGACATACTCACCTACGAGCAGTACTTC	CASRRDILTYEQYF
TRBV5-1	-	13	TRBJ2-7	TRBD2	TGCGCCAGCAGCGCTAGCGGGAGGCTCGAGCAGTACTTC	CASSASGRLEQYF
TRBV7-9	-	16	TRBJ2-3	TRBD1	TGTGCCAGCAGCCCGGGACAGGGGGCGATCTCAGATACGCAGTATTTT	CASSPGQGAISDTQYF
TRBV28	-	16	TRBJ2-3	-	TGTGCCAGCAGTTTTCGGGGCAGAGATAGCACAGATACGCAGTATTTT	CASSFRGRDSTDTQYF
TRBV19	-	15	TRBJ2-3	-	TGTGCCAGTAGTTATACAGACCTCAGGGCAGATACGCAGTATTTT	CASSYTDLRADTQYF
TRBV7-2	-	16	TRBJ2-5	TRBD2	TGTGCCAGCAGCCTCGGACTAGCGGGGGTCCAAGAGACCCAGTACTTC	CASSLGLAGVQETQYF
TRBV7-8	-	17	TRBJ2-2	-	TGTGCCAGCAGCTTCAGGTCGGCGGGAACGAACACCGGGGAGCTGTTTTTT	CASSFRSAGTNTGELFF
TRBV27	-	17	TRBJ1-6	TRBD1	TGTGCCAGCAGGCCCGTTGGACAGGGGGCGCAAAATTCACCCCTCCACTTT	CASRPVGQGAQNSPLHF
TRBV30	few	12	TRBJ1-5	-	TGTGCCTGGAGTTCCTCCTCTAGGCCCCAGCATTTT	CAWSSSSRPQHF
TRBV5-1	-	13	TRBJ2-5	-	TGCGCCAGCGCCGGGTCCAGGGGAGAGACCCAGTACTTC	CASAGSRGETQYF
TRBV5-1	-	16	TRBJ1-2	-	TGCGCCAGCAGCCCCGCGGGCGGCACCGGCCCACGCGGCTACACCTTC	CASSPAGGTGPRGYTF
TRBV5-1	few	16	TRBJ1-2	TRBD1	TGCGCCAGCAGCTTAGGGACAGGGGGATATGGCTATGGCTACACCTTC	CASSLGTGGYGYGYTF
TRBV12-5	-	15	TRBJ2-5	TRBD1	TGTGCTAGTGGATCCGGACAGGGGAGAGAGGAGACCCAGTACTTC	CASGSGQGREETQYF
TRBV27	-	14	TRBJ2-1	TRBD1	TGTGCCAGCAGTCCTGGACAGGTTTCCAATGAGCAGTTCTTC	CASSPGQVSNEQFF
TRBV7-2	-	12	TRBJ2-3	-	TGTGCCAGCAGCCCACCCACAGATACGCAGTATTTT	CASSPPTDTQYF
TRBV14	few	14	TRBJ2-7	TRBD1	TGTGCCAGCAGCCAATACAGGGGTGGCGGCGAGCAGTACTTC	CASSQYRGGGEQYF
TRBV7-9	few	14	TRBJ2-5	-	TGTGCCAGCAGCTTAGCGAACGGACAAGAGACCCAGTACTTC	CASSLANGQETQYF
TRBV27	-	16	TRBJ1-4	TRBD1	TGTGCCACCGGGGGCGGGACAGGGGGCAGGAATGAAAAACTGTTTTTT	CATGGGTGGRNEKLFF
TRBV7-2	-	15	TRBJ2-7	-	TGTGCCAGCAGCTTAGCTTCAGGTCAGGGATACGAGCAGTACTTC	CASSLASGQGYEQYF
TRBV5-4	-	13	TRBJ1-1	-	TGTGCCAGCAGCTTCCCGGGGCGGACTGAAGCTTTCTTT	CASSFPGRTEAFF
TRBV5-6	-	16	TRBJ2-1	-	TGTGCCAGCAGCTTGGCTGATGCATCGGCTTTGCTTGAGCAGTTCTTC	CASSLADASALLEQFF
TRBV27	-	15	TRBJ1-3	-	TGTGCCAGCAGTTTCAATGCAGGAGCAGGAAACACCATATATTTT	CASSFNAGAGNTIYF
TRBV28	few	13	TRBJ2-7	-	TGTGCCAGCAGTACCTTCCTGGGATCCGAGCAGTACTTC	CASSTFLGSEQYF
TRBV29-1	once	14	TRBJ2-1	TRBD2	TGCAGCGTTGAAGGGGACTACTCCTACAATGAGCAGTTCTTC	CSVEGDYSYNEQFF
TRBV7-3	once	15	TRBJ1-2	TRBD1	TGTGCCAGCAGCTTAATCAGGGGGCAAAACTATGGCTACACCTTC	CASSLIRGQNYGYTF